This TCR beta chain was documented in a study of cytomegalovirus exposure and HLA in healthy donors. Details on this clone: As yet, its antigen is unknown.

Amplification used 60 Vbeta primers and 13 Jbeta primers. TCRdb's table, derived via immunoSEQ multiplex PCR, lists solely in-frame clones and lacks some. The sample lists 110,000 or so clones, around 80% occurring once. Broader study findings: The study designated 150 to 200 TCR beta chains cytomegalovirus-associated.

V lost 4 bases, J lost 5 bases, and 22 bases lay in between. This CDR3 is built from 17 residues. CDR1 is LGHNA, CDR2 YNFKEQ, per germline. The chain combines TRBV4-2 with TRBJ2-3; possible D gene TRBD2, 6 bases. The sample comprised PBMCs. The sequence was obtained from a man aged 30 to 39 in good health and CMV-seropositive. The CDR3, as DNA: TGTGCCAGCAGCCTACTCCCTTCCGGGGGTACGGGAGATACGCAGTATTTT. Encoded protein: CASSLLPSGGTGDTQYF.